What follows is one TCR beta chain and its context. TCR beta sequencing was performed on blood CD8+ and CD4+ T cells. The authors negatively isolated CD8+ and CD4+ T cells and FACS-enriched TEMRA cells. RNA, at roughly 0.45 to 1 ug, was reverse transcribed with random hexamers. The authors amplified TCR beta CDR3 across 54 Vbeta and 13 Jbeta using immunoSEQ multiplex PCR. TCRdb recomputed calls from the immunoSEQ multiplex PCR reads with MiXCR, one row per CDR3 protein. The repertoire has 140,000 or so distinct CDR3 sequences, approximately 94% of them found once; the top ten carry about 0.076%. This CDR3 spans 21 amino acids. The germline gives CDR1 SGHRS, CDR2 YFSETQ. V lost 4 bases, J lost 0 bases, and 15 bases stayed unmatched. These data are taken from a study of CD8 T cells in Susac syndrome.

This receptor was identified in a human donor in good health. The gene calls are TRBV5-1 and TRBJ2-1; TRBD2 matches 14 bases. The sample taken for sequencing was CD4+ T cells from PBMCs. The CDR3 here is CASSPLGRTSGRTHSYNEQFF. The CDR3 region has the DNA TGCGCCAGCAGCCCATTAGGGCGGACTAGCGGGAGGACCCACTCCTACAATGAGCAGTTCTTC.